The T cell receptor (beta chain) under discussion was sequenced for a study of blood T cell repertoires in COVID-19. Authors' processing steps: Estimation of nucleated cell counts was performed using reference gene primer amplification. Assay used: immunoSEQ multiplex PCR; TCRdb lists only in-frame clones, some missing. V, J and clone size reflect that table, while D and trimming were determined from the DNA. The repertoire holds fewer than 95,000 clones, with 87% as singletons. Germline V CDR1 and CDR2: MGHDK, SYGVNS. V gave up 6 bases and J gave up 2 bases, with 12 bases separating them. The CDR3 spans 14 residues.

The sequencing sample was made of peripheral blood. The TCR sequence derives from a male donor with acute or convalescent COVID-19. V is TRBV25-1 and J is TRBJ2-3; possibly TRBD1 for D (5 bases). CDR3 in amino acids: CASSPWGLTDTQYF. In DNA form, the CDR3 reads TGTGCCAGCAGCCCCTGGGGCCTCACAGATACGCAGTATTTT.